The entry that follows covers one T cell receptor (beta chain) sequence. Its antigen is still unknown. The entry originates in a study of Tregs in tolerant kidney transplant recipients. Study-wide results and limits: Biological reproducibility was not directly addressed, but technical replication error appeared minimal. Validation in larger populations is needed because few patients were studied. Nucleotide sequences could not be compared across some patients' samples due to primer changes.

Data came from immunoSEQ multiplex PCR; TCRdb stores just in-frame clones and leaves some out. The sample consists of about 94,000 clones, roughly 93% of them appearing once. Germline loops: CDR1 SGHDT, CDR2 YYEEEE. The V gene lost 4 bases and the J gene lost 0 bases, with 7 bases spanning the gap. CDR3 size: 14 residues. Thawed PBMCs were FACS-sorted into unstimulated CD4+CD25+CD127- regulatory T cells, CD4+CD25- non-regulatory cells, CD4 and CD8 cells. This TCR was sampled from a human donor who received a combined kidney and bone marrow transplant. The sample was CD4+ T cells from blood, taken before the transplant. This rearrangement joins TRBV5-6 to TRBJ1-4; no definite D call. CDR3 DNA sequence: TGTGCCAGCAGCCCCGTTGCAACTAATGAAAAACTGTTTTTT. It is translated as CASSPVATNEKLFF.